Shown below are 27 T cell receptor beta chains from a single sample sequenced in a study of cytomegalovirus exposure and HLA in healthy donors. The primer mix had 60 Vbeta and 13 Jbeta primers. Produced via immunoSEQ multiplex PCR; TCRdb's table is partial and in-frame only. The repertoire holds 200,000 to 250,000 clones, with about 79% as singletons. Specimen: PBMCs. The receptors stem from a man younger than 35 in good health and CMV-seronegative.

This chain uses TRBV5-1 with TRBJ2-5; 8 nucleotides match TRBD2. This CDR3 has 14 amino acids. V lost 7 bases, J lost 11 bases, and 16 bases stayed unmatched. CDR1 and CDR2 (germline): SGHRS, YFSETQ. The CDR3 loop reads CASASGEREQVQYF. As DNA, the CDR3 is TGCGCCAGCGCCTCGGGCGAGCGGGAGCAGGTGCAGTACTTC. The entire variable domain, with the rest obtained from reference TRBV5-1 and TRBJ2-5, is as follows: KAGVTQTPRYLIKTRGQQVTLSCSPISGHRSVSWYQQTPGQGLQFLFEYFSETQRNKGNFPGRFSGRQFSNSRSEMNVSTLELGDSALYLCASASGEREQVQYFGPGTRLLVL.

V is TRBV13 and J is TRBJ2-1; D is possibly TRBD2 (5 bases). Per the germline V gene, CDR1 is PRHDT and CDR2 is FYEKMQ (reference sequence). The CDR3 has 14 amino acids. V lost 1 base, J lost 7 bases, and 11 bases lay in between. The CDR3 sequence is CASSLDWGDNEQFF. The DNA of the CDR3 is TGTGCCAGCAGCTTAGATTGGGGAGATAATGAGCAGTTCTTC.

This chain links TRBV5-4 with TRBJ1-2; 7 bases fit TRBD1. CDR3 size: 14 residues. V dropped 5 bases and J dropped 4; count of bases not matched to a gene: 8. CDR1 is SGHNT, CDR2 YYREEE, per germline (reference sequence). In DNA form, the CDR3 reads TGTGCCAGCAGGGCCGGGACAGCGACCTATGGCTACACCTTC. Protein: CASRAGTATYGYTF.

This clone is a singleton in its sample. The chain employs TRBV5-6 and TRBJ2-7; the match to TRBD1 covers 9 bases. The CDR3 covers 14 residues. The V gene's germline CDR1 is SGHDT and CDR2 YYEEEE. The trim removed 2 bases at V and 4 bases at J, leaving 4 bases unmatched. In nucleotides, the CDR3 is TGTGCCAGCAGCTTATTACAGGGGGCGTACGAGCAGTACTTC. This translates into CASSLLQGAYEQYF.

This clone was counted a few times. The V call is TRBV11-2, the J call TRBJ2-4; D unresolved. Germline V gene data show CDR1 as SGHAT and CDR2 as FQNNGV. CDR3 length equals 13 residues. Trimming shortened V by 4 bases and J by 0 bases, and 4 bases separated the two germline ends. The CDR3 loop reads CASSSLAKNIQYF. The CDR3 DNA reads TGTGCCAGCAGCTCACTAGCCAAAAACATTCAGTACTTC.

V and J are TRBV5-6 and TRBJ2-1, with 9 bases that match TRBD2. The CDR3 is made up of 17 amino acids. Losses at the gene ends were 1 base for V and 3 bases for J; bases not matched to a gene: 8. The germline gives CDR1 SGHDT, CDR2 YYEEEE. CDR3 region: CASSLSGREGLYNEQFF. The CDR3 bases are TGTGCCAGCAGCTTGTCCGGGCGGGAGGGGCTCTACAATGAGCAGTTCTTC.

The genes are TRBV2 and TRBJ1-4, with a weak D call TRBD1 (5 bases). The CDR3 totals 15 residues. Germline V lookup: CDR1 SNHLY, CDR2 FYNNEI. Trimming shortened V by 1 base and J by 3 bases, and 9 bases separated the two germline ends. The CDR3 DNA is TGTGCCAGCAGTGAAGAAACAGGTCCTAATGAAAAACTGTTTTTT. Translation: CASSEETGPNEKLFF.

This chain joins TRBV19 and TRBJ2-1; D might be TRBD1 (6 bases). The germline gives CDR1 LNHDA, CDR2 SQIVND (reference sequence). V lost 2 bases to trimming and J lost 4 bases, with 15 bases between them. The CDR3 has 16 amino acids. The CDR3 loop reads CASSIFHGTTYNEQFF. DNA of the CDR3: TGTGCCAGTAGTATATTCCACGGGACAACTTACAATGAGCAGTTCTTC.

The chain uses TRBV27 and TRBJ1-1; D not resolved. The CDR3 is 11 residues long. Germline assignment: CDR1 MNHEY and CDR2 SMNVEV (reference sequence). Trimming cost V 8 bases and J 0 bases, with 4 bases left between them. CDR3 amino acids: CASYLNTEAFF. For the CDR3, the DNA is TGTGCCAGCTATCTGAACACTGAAGCTTTCTTT.

The V and J genes are TRBV4-3 and TRBJ1-1, with 7 nucleotides matching TRBD1. CDR1 and CDR2 (germline): LGHNA, YSLEER. The junction had 9 bases not matched to a gene; V was cut back by 3 bases and J by 2 bases. The CDR3 is made up of 16 amino acids. CDR3 nucleotides: TGCGCCAGCAGCCAGGACGGGACAGCCTACAACACTGAAGCTTTCTTT. The encoded protein is CASSQDGTAYNTEAFF.

The chain recombines TRBV27 with TRBJ2-1; TRBD1 matches 7 bases. Trimming cost V 5 bases and J 2 bases; bases outside gene matches: 3. CDR1 MNHEY and CDR2 SMNVEV come from the germline V gene (reference sequence). This CDR3 is built from 14 residues. The CDR3 bases are TGTGCCAGCAGTATGCAGGGGGCCTACAATGAGCAGTTCTTC. Protein: CASSMQGAYNEQFF.

CDR3 DNA: TGTGCCAGCAGTTTAGGGGCGTGGCGGGAGGGAATCGATGAGCAGTTCTTC. This encodes CASSLGAWREGIDEQFF. The rearrangement joins TRBV27 to TRBJ2-1; 9 bases are a match to TRBD2. Trimming removed 2 bases from V and 8 bases from J; junction bases left unmatched: 13. CDR1 MNHEY and CDR2 SMNVEV come from the germline V gene (reference sequence). The CDR3 totals 17 residues.

The chain uses TRBV6-5 and TRBJ1-2, with 8 bases identical to TRBD1. The V segment lost 2 bases and the J segment 7 bases; nucleotides outside the gene matches: 3. CDR1 and CDR2 from the germline V gene are MNHEY and SVGAGI. CDR3 length equals 13 residues. As DNA, the CDR3 is TGTGCCAGCAGTTACGGGACAGGAGGTGGCTACACCTTC. Protein: CASSYGTGGGYTF.

This clone showed up just a few times. This chain connects TRBV28 to TRBJ1-4; no reliable D call. Germline CDR1 and CDR2: MDHEN and SYDVKM. This CDR3 has 14 residues. V shed 2 bases and J shed 7 bases, with 11 bases lying between them. This CDR3 reads CASSLAGSGEKLFF. DNA of the CDR3: TGTGCCAGCAGTTTAGCGGGGTCGGGTGAAAAACTGTTTTTT.

The chain carries TRBV7-8 and TRBJ2-2; D not resolved. This CDR3 region has 15 residues. From germline, CDR1 is SGHVS and CDR2 FQNEAQ. V dropped 0 bases and J dropped 5 bases, with 10 bases sitting between them. This CDR3 is CASSLATGSTGELFF. The DNA of the CDR3 is TGTGCCAGCAGCTTAGCAACGGGTTCTACCGGGGAGCTGTTTTTT.

In the case of this clone: Germline and junction disagree at one end, which may indicate a read error. The chain recombines TRBV9 with TRBJ1-3, with TRBD1 matching 8 bases. CDR3 length equals 15 residues. Per germline, CDR1 SGDLS and CDR2 YYNGEE. The DNA of the CDR3 is TGTGCCAGCAGCGGGACAGGGAGAGCTGGAGACACCATATATTTT. Translating gives CASSGTGRAGDTIYF.

The rearrangement links TRBV7-6 to TRBJ2-7; 9 nucleotides line up with TRBD1. Trimming took 5 bases from V and 6 from J; bases not matched to a gene: 8. The CDR3 consists of 14 residues. CDR1 and CDR2 from the germline V gene are SGHVS and FNYEAQ. CDR3 loop: CASSPPGQGTEQYF. In DNA, the CDR3 is TGTGCCAGCAGCCCTCCGGGACAGGGTACCGAGCAGTACTTC. The full variable domain, with the rest looked up from reference TRBV7-6 and TRBJ2-7, is GAGVSQSPRYKVTKRGQDVALRCDPISGHVSLYWYRQALGQGPEFLTYFNYEAQQDKSGLPNDRFSAERPEGSISTLTIQRTEQRDSAMYRCASSPPGQGTEQYFGPGTRLTVT.

The gene calls are TRBV5-1 and TRBJ2-7; tentatively, D is TRBD2 (5 bases). The CDR3 runs 14 residues. Germline CDR1 and CDR2: SGHRS and YFSETQ. V shed 0 bases and J shed 3 bases, with 10 bases lying between them. Here the CDR3 reads CASSLGAGDYEQYF. CDR3 DNA sequence: TGCGCCAGCAGCTTGGGGGCCGGGGACTACGAGCAGTACTTC.

This chain connects TRBV7-2 to TRBJ2-7; 8 nucleotides agree with TRBD1. V shed 2 bases and J 0 bases; nucleotides not matched to a gene: 6. In germline, CDR1 is SGHTA, CDR2 FQGNSA. The CDR3 consists of 16 residues. The DNA for the CDR3 is TGTGCCAGCAGCTTAACCCGGACAGGGTACTCCTACGAGCAGTACTTC. Amino acids: CASSLTRTGYSYEQYF.

The rearrangement links TRBV7-2 to TRBJ2-7; D might be TRBD1 (6 bases). There are 14 residues in the CDR3. Trimming removed 1 base at V and 3 bases at J, with 10 bases between. Germline CDR1 and CDR2: SGHTA and FQGNSA. Written as DNA, the CDR3 is TGTGCCAGCAGCTTAGGGACAGCGTTCTACGAGCAGTACTTC. Its protein is CASSLGTAFYEQYF.

The chain couples TRBV9 to TRBJ2-1, with TRBD1 as a possible D gene (6 bases). V lost 3 bases to trimming and J lost 6 bases, with 10 bases between them. The germline CDR1 and CDR2 sequences are SGDLS and YYNGEE. The CDR3 totals 13 residues. CDR3 nucleotide sequence: TGTGCCAGCAGCGAGGGGGTCGTCAATGAGCAGTTCTTC. Translation gives CASSEGVVNEQFF.

This clone showed up just once. The genes are TRBV2 and TRBJ1-2, with D tentatively TRBD1 (6 bases). The CDR3 has 14 residues. V was clipped by 6 bases and J by 4 bases, with 15 bases between them. Germline V gene sequence: CDR1 SNHLY, CDR2 FYNNEI. CDR3 sequence reads: CASSGRGQGYGYTF. CDR3 in DNA: TGTGCCAGCAGCGGCAGGGGCCAAGGCTATGGCTACACCTTC.

J is TRBJ1-1 and V is TRBV6-1, with D maybe TRBD1 (6 bases). The CDR3 length is 14 residues. Trimming pared 6 bases from V and 1 base from J, leaving 12 bases between. The germline V gene encodes CDR1 MNHNS and CDR2 SASEGT. CDR3 in DNA: TGTGCCAGCAGCCCCCAGGGGCGGAACACTGAAGCTTTCTTT. This codes for CASSPQGRNTEAFF.

The gene calls are TRBV27 and TRBJ2-3; TRBD2 is a possible D gene (6 bases). The length of the CDR3 is 17 residues. Between the trimmed V and J ends, which lost 5 bases and 0 bases, there was a span of 18 bases. Germline V gene sequence: CDR1 MNHEY, CDR2 SMNVEV (reference sequence). DNA for the CDR3: TGTGCCAGCAGTCCCGAAGCGGGTCCATTTAGCACAGATACGCAGTATTTT. Its translation: CASSPEAGPFSTDTQYF.

This clone was seen only a few times. The rearrangement uses TRBV4-2 and TRBJ2-2, with 8 bases that match TRBD2. Germline V gene sequence: CDR1 LGHNA, CDR2 YNFKEQ. Trimming at V came to 1 base and at J to 2 bases, leaving 6 bases not matched to a gene. The CDR3 runs to 17 residues. The CDR3 coding sequence is TGTGCCAGCAGCCAAGGGACTAGCTGGGGAAACACCGGGGAGCTGTTTTTT. It translates to CASSQGTSWGNTGELFF.

The rearrangement joins TRBV19 to TRBJ1-2; D remains unclear. The CDR3 length is 18 residues. V lost 3 bases, J lost 2 bases, and 22 bases lay in between. Germline V gene lookup returns CDR1 LNHDA and CDR2 SQIVND (reference sequence). The CDR3 here is CASSMTWVRTRRNYGYTF. The CDR3 DNA is TGTGCCAGTAGTATGACGTGGGTGAGGACTAGGAGAAACTATGGCTACACCTTC.

The genes are TRBV7-2 and TRBJ2-4; 7 bases are a match to TRBD1. CDR3 size: 14 residues. Unmatched junction bases numbered 8, after V lost 5 bases and J lost 7 bases. Germline V CDR1 and CDR2: SGHTA, FQGNSA. The CDR3 sequence is CASSPEGGANIQYF. DNA for the CDR3: TGTGCCAGCAGCCCTGAAGGGGGCGCGAACATTCAGTACTTC.